One and the same sample provided the 8 T cell receptor beta chains below, sequenced in a study of T cell repertoires in ileal Crohn's disease. Clones were read by immunoSEQ multiplex PCR, and TCRdb kept only the in-frame ones, dropping some. The sample contains several thousand clones, over 60% of which appear only once. Time point indicated: neoterminal ileum biopsy at postoperative endoscopy, about 6 months after surgery. Material: ileal tissue. The receptor source for this set is an adult with Crohn's disease.

The chain carries TRBV19 and TRBJ2-7; TRBD2 matches 8 bases. The CDR3 covers 14 residues. The junction had 2 bases not matched to a gene; V was cut back by 4 bases and J by 0 bases. Germline V gene sequence: CDR1 LNHDA, CDR2 SQIVND (reference sequence). The CDR3, as DNA: TGTGCCAGTAGTACCGCGGGGGGCTCCTACGAGCAGTACTTC. The encoded protein is CASSTAGGSYEQYF.

The chain recombines TRBV18 with TRBJ2-1, with TRBD2 identical over 7 bases. J gave up 3 bases and V 0 bases, and 5 bases lay outside the gene matches. This CDR3 comprises 16 residues. Germline CDR1 and CDR2: KGHSH and LQKENI. The CDR3 coding sequence is TGTGCCAGCTCACCACCAGGGAGGGCCCACTACAATGAGCAGTTCTTC. This encodes CASSPPGRAHYNEQFF.

This chain links TRBV5-1 with TRBJ2-3; the match to TRBD1 covers 7 bases. With 0 bases clipped from V and 1 base from J, the junction kept 2 bases outside the gene matches. Germline CDR1 reads SGHRS; CDR2 reads YFSETQ. This CDR3 region has 15 residues. CDR3 loop: CASSLEGQGTDTQYF. CDR3 DNA sequence: TGCGCCAGCAGCTTGGAAGGACAGGGCACAGATACGCAGTATTTT.

This clone is judged large. The CDR3 region is CASSLVAGGTGANVLTF. CDR3 coding DNA: TGTGCCAGCAGCTTAGTCGCGGGGGGGACAGGGGCCAACGTCCTGACTTTC. V is TRBV7-2 and J is TRBJ2-6, with TRBD2 matching 9 bases. Unmatched junction bases numbered 5, after V lost 1 base and J lost 4 bases. This CDR3 contains 17 residues. Germline CDR1 is SGHTA and CDR2 is FQGNSA.

This clone was observed a few times. The chain couples TRBV29-1 to TRBJ2-1; possible D gene TRBD2, 6 bases. The CDR3 contains 13 residues. CDR1 is SQVTM, CDR2 ANQGSEA, per germline. Trimming removed 3 bases at V and 8 bases at J, with 14 bases between. This chain's CDR3 is CSVETGGVYEQFF. CDR3 DNA: TGCAGCGTTGAGACGGGCGGGGTATATGAGCAGTTCTTC.

The rearrangement joins TRBV19 to TRBJ1-2; D is ambiguous. CDR3 length: 14 residues. Trimming took 1 base from V and 4 from J, leaving 10 bases between them. Germline lookup yields CDR1 LNHDA and CDR2 SQIVND (reference sequence). This CDR3 reads CASSIGGTLYGYTF. CDR3 sequence (DNA): TGTGCCAGTAGTATAGGAGGAACGCTCTATGGCTACACCTTC.

V and J are TRBV7-9 and TRBJ1-4; 12 bases line up with TRBD1. The germline V gene has CDR1 SEHNR and CDR2 FQNEAQ (reference sequence). V lost 5 bases, J lost 7 bases, and 5 bases stayed unmatched. This CDR3 comprises 15 residues. The CDR3 coding sequence is TGTGCCAGCAGCCCAGGGACAGGGGGCGGTGAAAAACTGTTTTTT. Its protein is CASSPGTGGGEKLFF.

The chain carries TRBV25-1 and TRBJ1-4; D gene uncertain. CDR1 is MGHDK and CDR2 is SYGVNS in the germline V gene. The ends were cut back, 3 bases at V and 7 bases at J, with 9 bases in the middle. The CDR3 extends over 13 amino acids. The CDR3 DNA sequence: TGTGCCAGCAGTGAGGGCCGTCGTGAAAAACTGTTTTTT. Amino acids: CASSEGRREKLFF.